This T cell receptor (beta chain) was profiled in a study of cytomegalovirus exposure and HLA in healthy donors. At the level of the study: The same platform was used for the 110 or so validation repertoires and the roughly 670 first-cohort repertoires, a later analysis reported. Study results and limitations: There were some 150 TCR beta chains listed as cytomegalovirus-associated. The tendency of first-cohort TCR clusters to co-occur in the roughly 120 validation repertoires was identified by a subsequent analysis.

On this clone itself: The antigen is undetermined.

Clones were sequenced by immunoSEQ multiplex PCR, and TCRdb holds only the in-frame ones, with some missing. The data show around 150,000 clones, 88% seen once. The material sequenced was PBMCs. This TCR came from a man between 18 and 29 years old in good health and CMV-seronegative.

The CDR3 loop reads CASRGGSGDSNQPQHF. The DNA of the CDR3 is TGTGCCAGCAGGGGGGGGAGTGGGGATAGCAATCAGCCCCAGCATTTT. The V and J genes are TRBV27 and TRBJ1-5, with D possibly matching TRBD1 (5 bases). The CDR3 is 16 amino acids. Germline CDR1 MNHEY, CDR2 SMNVEV (reference sequence). V gave up 6 bases and J gave up 0 bases, with 15 bases separating them.